Below, one T cell receptor beta chain is given with its context. The data belong to a study of OX40 agonist ivuxolimab in advanced cancers. Study-level information: Cohort: approximately 79% men, mean age approximately 66, aged about 20 to 90.

Trimming removed 2 bases from V and 3 bases from J; junction bases left unmatched: 7. The germline gives CDR1 MNHEY, CDR2 SMNVEV (reference sequence). This CDR3 is 16 amino acids long. Measured with immunoSEQ multiplex PCR; TCRdb has only the in-frame clones, and not every one. The sample includes about 62,000 clones, 70% to 80% of them seen just once. The receptor was isolated from an adult with an advanced solid tumor such as melanoma, head and neck, liver or kidney cancer. The sequences come from CD4+ or CD8+ T cells sorted from blood, collected in a trial of the OX40 agonist ivuxolimab. This chain joins TRBV27 and TRBJ2-1; 7 bases are shared with TRBD2. The CDR3 here is CASSLVPLASYNEQFF. The CDR3 coding sequence is TGTGCCAGCAGTTTAGTTCCACTAGCGAGCTACAATGAGCAGTTCTTC.